Shown below are 21 T cell receptor delta chains from a single sample sequenced in a study of γδ T cells in repeated Plasmodium falciparum infection. Vgamma9/Vdelta2+ and Vdelta2-negative gammadelta T cells were flow-sorted from PBMC for bulk sequencing. TCRdb re-processed the multiplex PCR reads via CATT. There are 53,000 or so delta-chain clones in the sample; about 2% occur only once, and around 24% lies in the top ten. Sequenced input: gamma-delta T cells from blood. The receptors were gathered from a pool of human donors (malaria-infected and uninfected, not separated).

About this clone: A far larger clone is one base from this, pointing to a likely read error. This sample also contains other DNA sequences that code for the same CDR3. Called V gene: TRDV3; the J gene was not called; the D segment call TRDD2 is taken from the table without a DNA check. CDR1 TVYSNPD and CDR2 GDNSRS come from the germline V gene (reference sequence). The CDR3 loop spans 16 amino acids. CDR3 coding DNA: TGTGCCTTTCGCTTCCTACTAGGACTGTACACCGATAAACTCATATTT. This gives the protein CAFRFLLGLYTDKLIF.

In the case of this clone: A single base is all that separates this from a far larger clone, so a read error is likely. This sample also contains other DNA sequences that code for the same CDR3. DNA for the CDR3: TGTGCTCTTGGGGACCGACACGCTAATGTCCGAAATTACCGGGGGATATTGCGCGCCGATAAACTCATCTTT. This codes for CALGDRHANVRNYRGILRADKLIF. This chain links TRDV1 with TRDJ1; 8 nucleotides agree with TRDD3. TCRdb gives no J gene; it was assigned here by matching the DNA to germline. This CDR3 is 24 amino acids long. Per germline, CDR1 TSWWSYY and CDR2 QGS. V lost 3 bases and J lost 3; bases outside the gene matches: 33.

This clone was seen ten or more times. TCRdb shows a much larger clone's protein in place of this DNA's translation, and the two differ at residue 7, likely through a read error; the protein shown is translated from the DNA. V is TRDV3 and J is TRDJ1, with D maybe TRDD3 (6 bases). From germline, CDR1 is TVYSNPD and CDR2 GDNSRS (reference sequence). The CDR3 is made up of 15 amino acids. V was clipped by 3 bases and J by 7 bases, with 24 bases between them. CDR3 in amino acids: CALILSGERYGKLIF. Here the CDR3 DNA reads TGTGCCTTAATACTCTCGGGGGAGAGATATGGTAAACTCATCTTT.

This clone has a handful of counts. TCRdb has a much larger clone's protein, which differs at residue 12 from the translation of this DNA, likely because of a read error; what is shown is the protein translated from the DNA. The genes are TRDV1 and TRDJ1; the match to TRDD3 covers 8 bases. Trimming removed 2 bases from V and 0 bases from J; junction bases left unmatched: 20. Germline V CDR1 and CDR2: TSWWSYY, QGS. The CDR3 consists of 21 residues. The CDR3 coding sequence is TGTGCTCTTGGGGAAAAGACGTACTGGGGATACAACCCCGAGTACACCGATAAACTCATCTTT. It is translated as CALGEKTYWGYNPEYTDKLIF.

In this sample, this clone turned up a few times. Given a far larger clone just one base away, this is likely a sequencing read error. The sample has other DNA sequences that encode this CDR3 too. CDR3 bases: TGCGCTCTTACTCTTTCCGACACCGATAAACTCATCTTT. Residues: CALTLSDTDKLIF. V usage is TRDV1 and J usage is TRDJ1; D gene ambiguous. As TCRdb names no J gene, one was assigned here on the basis of a DNA match to germline. Per germline, CDR1 TSWWSYY and CDR2 QGS. The CDR3 runs to 13 residues.

This clone was detected ten times or more. Translating this DNA gives a protein that differs at residue 11 from the TCRdb one, which belongs to a much larger clone; a read error is likely, and the protein shown is this translation. This chain connects TRAV14/DV4 to TRDJ1, with TRDD3 matching 10 bases. TCRdb gives no J gene; it was assigned here by matching the DNA to germline. CDR3 size: 16 residues. V lost 9 bases to trimming and J lost 3 bases; unmatched junction nucleotides: 13. The germline CDR1 and CDR2 sequences are TSDPSYG and QGSYDQQN (reference sequence). The CDR3 loop is CAIRRTGGFEADKLIF. CDR3 sequence (DNA): TGTGCAATTCGCCGTACTGGGGGATTCGAAGCCGATAAACTCATCTTT.

This clone came up many times. The amino acid sequence in TCRdb belongs to a much larger clone and departs from this DNA's translation at residue 15, likely a sequencing read error; the sequence shown is translated from the DNA. The chain uses TRDV2 and TRDJ1; 9 bases fit TRDD3. No J gene was available from TCRdb, and it was assigned here by a germline match of the DNA. This CDR3 spans 19 amino acids. Germline V CDR1 and CDR2: GEAIGNYY, EKD. CDR3 coding DNA: TGTGCCTGTGACACCTTCCCGGCTCTGGGGGATCCTTTCACCAATAAACTCATCTTT. Translation: CACDTFPALGDPFTNKLIF.

In this sample, this clone turned up many times. TCRdb assigns this DNA the protein of a much larger clone, which departs from its translation at residue 17; this likely reflects a read error, and the protein shown comes from translating the DNA. The V gene reported is TRDV2; the J gene is uncalled; the table's D gene call, TRDD3, was not cross checked with the DNA. Germline values: CDR1 GEAIGNYY, CDR2 EKD. The CDR3 consists of 18 residues. The CDR3 here is CACDTVTSGGYGPDKLTF. The CDR3 DNA is TGTGCCTGTGACACCGTAACCTCTGGGGGATACGGTCCCGATAAACTCACCTTT.

This clone is categorized as medium-sized. Other DNA variants within this sample encode the same CDR3. This rearrangement joins TRDV3 to TRDJ1; 8 nucleotides align to TRDD3. The CDR3 runs 18 residues. The V segment lost 2 bases and the J segment 3 bases; nucleotides outside the gene matches: 20. Per the germline V gene, CDR1 is TVYSNPD and CDR2 is GDNSRS (reference sequence). The CDR3 reads CAFSLRISWGIPPDKLIF. Here the CDR3 DNA reads TGTGCCTTTTCCCTACGAATATCGTGGGGGATCCCACCCGATAAACTCATCTTT.

Points on this clone: TCRdb's entry gives the protein of a much larger clone, which mismatches this DNA's translation at residue 4, likely from a read error; the protein reported here is translated from the DNA. V and J are TRDV2 and TRDJ1, with D possibly being TRDD3 (5 bases). TCRdb leaves out the J gene; it was filled in here by matching the DNA to germline. The V end was cut by 5 bases, the J end by 9 bases, with 18 bases between. CDR3 length equals 13 residues. CDR1 GEAIGNYY and CDR2 EKD come from the germline V gene. The chain's CDR3 is CACGLLGGTELIF. CDR3 in DNA: TGTGCCTGTGGCCTCCTGGGCGGTACTGAACTCATCTTT.

Concerning this clone: The TCRdb protein comes from a much larger clone and disagrees with this DNA's translation at residue 14, likely due to a read error; the protein given here is derived from the DNA. The V and J genes are TRDV1 and TRDJ1, with 11 bases aligning to TRDD3. Assignment of the J gene here rests on matching the DNA to germline, because TCRdb gives none. CDR3 size: 22 residues. Germline V gives CDR1 TSWWSYY, CDR2 QGS. Trimming at V came to 1 base and at J to 2 bases, leaving 21 bases not matched to a gene. CDR3 loop: CALGEPPGFILGDKVRTDKLIF. The CDR3 bases are TGTGCTCTTGGGGAACCCCCGGGATTCATACTGGGGGATAAGGTTCGTACCGATAAACTCATCTTT.

This clone was counted at least ten times. TCRdb's entry gives the protein of a much larger clone, which mismatches this DNA's translation at residue 4, likely from a read error; the protein reported here is translated from the DNA. V gene TRDV2 combines with J gene TRDJ1; TRDD3 matches 7 bases. TCRdb carries no J gene annotation; the J gene was assigned here by matching the DNA with germline. This CDR3 has 17 amino acids. In germline, CDR1 is GEAIGNYY, CDR2 EKD. As DNA, the CDR3 is TGTGCCTGTGGCACCGTGGGGGAGGCCCCGAGAACCGATAAACTCATCTTT. Amino acid sequence: CACGTVGEAPRTDKLIF.

A note on this clone: The TCRdb protein, from a much larger clone, departs from this DNA's translation at residue 5, likely by read error; the protein shown derives from the DNA. V and J are TRDV1 and TRDJ1; 12 bases match TRDD3. The CDR3 consists of 21 residues. V trimming: 5 bases; J trimming: 7 bases; junction bases outside the gene matches: 26. The V gene's germline CDR1 is TSWWSYY and CDR2 QGS. Here the CDR3 DNA reads TGTGCTCTTGGGAATCCTCTTCTATCCAGCTGGGGGATACGCGGTCTTGGTAAACTCATCTTT. It translates to CALGNPLLSSWGIRGLGKLIF.

This clone was counted between two and nine times. The protein TCRdb lists belongs to a much larger clone and differs from this DNA's translation at residue 21, which points to a read error; the protein shown is made from the DNA. This chain joins TRDV1 and TRDJ1; 11 nucleotides align to TRDD3. No J gene is reported in TCRdb; it was inferred here by comparing the DNA with germline. After removal of 1 base from V and 6 bases from J, the junction contained 37 bases not matched to a gene. The CDR3 totals 26 residues. CDR1 and CDR2 from the germline V gene are TSWWSYY and QGS. CDR3 residues: CALGEPRRIPYWGIIGIGGPCHKLIF. CDR3 nucleotide sequence: TGTGCTCTTGGGGAACCTAGACGCATCCCGTACTGGGGGATAATCGGGATCGGGGGGCCTTGTCATAAACTCATCTTT.

A few counts support this clone. One end of the junction does not line up with germline, which may come from a read error. The chain has TRDV1 and TRDJ1; the D gene is possibly TRDD3 (6 bases). In the absence of a J gene in TCRdb, the DNA was matched to germline to assign it here. Germline assignment: CDR1 TSWWSYY and CDR2 QGS. The CDR3 runs to 20 residues. In DNA form, the CDR3 reads TGTGCTCTTGGGGAACTCTTTCGTCTGGGGCCCAGAAGCGGAACCGATAGACTCATCTTT. Protein sequence: CALGELFRLGPRSGTDRLIF.

Comments on this clone: This sequence is one base from a far larger clone and is likely a read error. Distinct nucleotide sequences in the sample also encode this CDR3. The chain links TRDV2 to TRDJ3; 8 nucleotides agree with TRDD3. As TCRdb names no J gene, one was assigned here on the basis of a DNA match to germline. Germline V gene lookup returns CDR1 GEAIGNYY and CDR2 EKD. V trimming: 2 bases; J trimming: 2 bases; junction bases outside the gene matches: 13. CDR3 length: 20 residues. The CDR3 bases are TGTGCCTGTGACATTCTACTGGGGGTCCCTGGGCCCTGGGACACCCGACAGATGTTTTTC. This codes for CACDILLGVPGPWDTRQMFF.

This clone was picked up many times. TCRdb lists the protein of a much larger clone for this DNA, which differs at residue 19, so this is likely a read error; the protein given here is translated from the DNA itself. The V and J genes are TRDV2 and TRDJ1; tentatively, D is TRDD2 or TRDD3 (5 bases each). There are 20 residues in the CDR3. The germline V gene has CDR1 GEAIGNYY and CDR2 EKD. The CDR3 coding sequence is TGTGCCTGTGACTCGGTCGCCGTTCGGGGGGCTTCCCTGTACACCGATAAACTCACCTTT. Its translation is CACDSVAVRGASLYTDKLTF.

In the case of this clone: TCRdb's protein for this DNA is that of a much larger clone and differs from the translation at residue 4, likely a read error; the protein shown is the DNA translation. Other nucleotide sequences from this sample produce the same CDR3. V gene TRDV2 combines with J gene TRDJ1; no clear D. The J gene comes from matching the DNA to germline here; TCRdb lacks it. Trimming shortened V by 5 bases and J by 3 bases, and 12 bases separated the two germline ends. The V gene's germline CDR1 is GEAIGNYY and CDR2 EKD. CDR3 length equals 13 residues. Here the CDR3 reads CACGALSSDKLIF. CDR3 DNA sequence: TGTGCCTGTGGCGCCTTGTCGTCCGATAAACTCATCTTT.

This clone was picked up a small number of times. Only one base separates this from a far larger clonotype, so it likely reflects a read error. The same CDR3 also results from other DNA sequences found in this sample. No J gene was assigned, while the V gene was called as TRDV1; the table names TRDD3, a call not compared with the DNA. Germline assignment: CDR1 TSWWSYY and CDR2 QGS. The CDR3 totals 22 residues. CDR3 protein: CALGEAHPVFRYWGTLADKLIF. The CDR3 DNA reads as TGTGCTCTTGGGGAAGCCCATCCGGTATTCCGGTACTGGGGGACATTGGCCGATAAACTCATCTTC.

This clone was counted a few times. The TCRdb protein, from a much larger clone, departs from this DNA's translation at residue 4, likely by read error; the protein shown derives from the DNA. This chain's CDR3 is CACVSVGGIRDKLIF. The CDR3 region has the DNA TGTGCCTGTGTTTCTGTCGGGGGGATACGCGATAAACTCATCTTT. The chain recombines TRDV2 with TRDJ1, with TRDD3 identical over 10 bases. The J gene was not available in TCRdb and was assigned here by matching the DNA to germline segments. The CDR3 length is 15 residues. The germline gives CDR1 GEAIGNYY, CDR2 EKD. V dropped 5 bases and J dropped 4; count of bases not matched to a gene: 9.

The chain uses TRAV38-2/DV8 and TRDJ1; TRDD3 matches 13 bases. No J gene was available from TCRdb, and it was assigned here by a germline match of the DNA. Losses at the gene ends were 3 bases for V and 0 bases for J; bases not matched to a gene: 8. Germline V gene data show CDR1 as TSESDYY and CDR2 as QEAYKQQN. The CDR3 spans 18 residues. CDR3 nucleotides: TGTGCTTATAGGATGCTACTGGGGGATACGCTGTACACCGATAAACTCATCTTT. It encodes CAYRMLLGDTLYTDKLIF.